These 26 T cell receptor beta chains share one sample of origin, sequenced in a study of shared clonotypes between healthy human individuals. It was CD45RO-negative cells, positively selected for CCR7, that made up naive CD8 cells, with terminally differentiated effector memory CD45RA+ cells excluded. Sequencing used immunoSEQ multiplex PCR; TCRdb keeps in-frame clones, though not all of them. The sample lists about 2,200,000 clones; about 93% were seen once. The sequencing input was naive CD8+ T cells from PBMCs. The receptors shown here come from a man between 18 and 35 years old in good health. Some clones in this sample may be carry-over from other donors' samples.

This chain joins TRBV9 and TRBJ2-5, with D maybe TRBD2 (6 bases). This CDR3 is 16 amino acids long. Germline assignment: CDR1 SGDLS and CDR2 YYNGEE. The germline V and J ends were trimmed by 0 bases and 2 bases, with 14 bases remaining between them. The CDR3 DNA is TGTGCCAGCAGCGTAGGTCGCGGGACTCAACAAGAGACCCAGTACTTC. This translates into CASSVGRGTQQETQYF.

The chain has TRBV2 and TRBJ2-7; D may be TRBD1 (5 bases). In germline, CDR1 is SNHLY, CDR2 FYNNEI. Trimming removed 6 bases at V and 3 bases at J, with 12 bases between. This CDR3 is built from 13 residues. This chain's CDR3 is CASRGPGVYEQYF. CDR3 DNA: TGTGCCAGCAGGGGGCCCGGAGTCTACGAGCAGTACTTC.

This chain connects TRBV7-2 to TRBJ1-2; perhaps TRBD1 as D (5 bases). This CDR3 has 12 residues. V gave up 5 bases and J gave up 7 bases, with 11 bases separating them. Germline values: CDR1 SGHTA, CDR2 FQGNSA. The CDR3 loop is CASSPREGGYTF. The CDR3 DNA follows: TGTGCCAGCAGCCCCAGGGAGGGTGGCTACACCTTC.

The chain is built from TRBV6-5 and TRBJ2-7; D call uncertain. CDR1 is MNHEY, CDR2 SVGAGI, per germline. The CDR3 runs to 13 residues. Deletions cut 6 bases from V and 0 bases from J, with 9 bases between. The CDR3 nucleotides are TGTGCCAGCAGAATAGGCTACTCCTACGAGCAGTACTTC. As protein: CASRIGYSYEQYF.

The V gene is TRBV5-4, the J gene TRBJ2-1; TRBD2 might be the D (6 bases). Germline CDR1 reads SGHNT; CDR2 reads YYREEE (reference sequence). This CDR3 contains 17 residues. Deletions cut 0 bases from V and 0 bases from J, with 13 bases between. The CDR3, as DNA: TGTGCCAGCAGCTTGGCCGGGGGTCTCAACTCCTACAATGAGCAGTTCTTC. It is translated as CASSLAGGLNSYNEQFF.

The chain combines TRBV7-8 with TRBJ1-5; D possibly corresponds to TRBD1 (6 bases). V was cut by 5 bases and J by 3 bases, with 20 bases left in between. CDR1 is SGHVS and CDR2 is FQNEAQ in the germline V gene. The CDR3 has 17 residues. Here the CDR3 reads CASSTRGEGRSNQPQHF. For the CDR3, the DNA is TGTGCCAGCAGCACTAGGGGGGAGGGCAGGTCCAATCAGCCCCAGCATTTT.

The chain couples TRBV25-1 to TRBJ2-3, with D hard to call. Trimming removed 5 bases at V and 7 bases at J, with 10 bases between. The CDR3 loop spans 12 amino acids. Germline V gives CDR1 MGHDK, CDR2 SYGVNS. The CDR3 here is CASSKERYTQYF. CDR3 nucleotide sequence: TGTGCCAGCAGTAAGGAACGGTATACGCAGTATTTT.

On this clone: Other DNA sequences within the sample encode an identical CDR3. The V call is TRBV10-3, the J call TRBJ2-2; a possible D gene is TRBD2 (5 bases). V lost 6 bases to trimming and J lost 0 bases, with 5 bases between them. CDR1 and CDR2 (germline): ENHRY, SYGVKD. This CDR3 is built from 13 residues. The CDR3 reads CAISGTNTGELFF. The CDR3 DNA reads TGTGCCATCAGCGGGACGAACACCGGGGAGCTGTTTTTT.

This chain links TRBV5-1 with TRBJ2-1; 7 bases line up with TRBD1. V trimming: 3 bases; J trimming: 4 bases; junction bases outside the gene matches: 10. The CDR3 is made up of 16 amino acids. Germline values: CDR1 SGHRS, CDR2 YFSETQ. In DNA, the CDR3 is TGCGCCAGCAGCTCCGGAACAGGGGACCCTTACAATGAGCAGTTCTTC. It yields the protein CASSSGTGDPYNEQFF.

The rearrangement joins TRBV7-8 to TRBJ2-1; TRBD1 or TRBD2 may be the D gene (5 bases each). The CDR3 is made up of 13 amino acids. From germline, CDR1 is SGHVS and CDR2 FQNEAQ. Deletions cut 1 base from V and 9 bases from J, with 10 bases between. CDR3: CASSLVKGSEQFF. In DNA form, the CDR3 reads TGTGCCAGCAGCTTAGTTAAGGGGAGTGAGCAGTTCTTC.

The chain couples TRBV10-3 to TRBJ2-3; a possible D gene is TRBD2 (5 bases). The V end lost 1 base, the J end lost 0 bases, and 14 bases lay between the germline ends. Germline V CDR1 and CDR2: ENHRY, SYGVKD. The CDR3 is made up of 17 amino acids. CDR3 bases: TGTGCCATCAGTGAGTTTAAGCGGCATACTAGCACAGATACGCAGTATTTT. It encodes CAISEFKRHTSTDTQYF.

The chain recombines TRBV7-6 with TRBJ2-2; D call uncertain. Looked up from germline, CDR1 is SGHVS and CDR2 is FNYEAQ. The CDR3 is 15 residues long. The V end lost 1 base, the J end lost 0 bases, and 6 bases lay between the germline ends. The CDR3 is CASSLGWTNTGELFF. The CDR3 DNA is TGTGCCAGCAGCTTAGGCTGGACGAACACCGGGGAGCTGTTTTTT.

CDR3: CASSLGTGGHEQYF. Written as DNA, the CDR3 is TGTGCCAGCAGCTTAGGGACAGGGGGCCACGAGCAGTACTTC. The genes are TRBV7-2 and TRBJ2-7, with TRBD1 identical over 11 bases. After removal of 1 base from V and 5 bases from J, the junction contained 1 base not matched to a gene. The V gene's germline CDR1 is SGHTA and CDR2 FQGNSA. The CDR3 is 14 residues long.

To note about this clone: The same CDR3 can be traced to other DNA sequences in this sample. The rearrangement links TRBV27 to TRBJ1-1, with a tentative D call TRBD1 (6 bases). Germline V gene sequence: CDR1 MNHEY, CDR2 SMNVEV (reference sequence). Trimming stripped 5 bases from V and 2 bases from J, with 12 bases between. The CDR3 has 14 amino acids. CDR3 DNA sequence: TGTGCCAGCAGTCCCCGGACAGCCAACACTGAAGCTTTCTTT. Translating it yields CASSPRTANTEAFF.

The chain couples TRBV27 to TRBJ2-7; 12 bases line up with TRBD2. Germline loops: CDR1 MNHEY, CDR2 SMNVEV (reference sequence). This CDR3 comprises 20 residues. J was trimmed by 6 bases and V by 3 bases; bases with no gene match: 21. This CDR3 is CASSFLKLTSGRGGSLEQYF. The CDR3 DNA sequence: TGTGCCAGCAGTTTCCTCAAATTGACTAGCGGGAGAGGGGGGTCCCTCGAGCAGTACTTC.

This clone was counted a few times. Additional DNA sequences in this sample encode the identical CDR3. The chain has TRBV18 and TRBJ1-1; possibly TRBD1 for D (6 bases). The CDR3 loop spans 12 amino acids. The germline CDR1 and CDR2 sequences are KGHSH and LQKENI. V was shortened by 3 bases and J by 7 bases, with 9 bases between the two germline ends. The CDR3: CASSPGTIEAFF. The CDR3 region has the DNA TGTGCCAGCTCACCCGGGACAATTGAAGCTTTCTTT.

Notes on this clone: At the DNA level, this CDR3 is encoded by other sequences in the same sample as well. V and J are TRBV9 and TRBJ2-3, with a tentative D call TRBD1 (6 bases). Germline-derived CDR1 and CDR2 are SGDLS and YYNGEE. The CDR3 is made up of 16 amino acids. Deletions cut 0 bases from V and 1 base from J, with 12 bases between. CDR3 loop: CASSVVGSGGTDTQYF. The DNA of the CDR3 is TGTGCCAGCAGCGTAGTTGGGTCAGGGGGCACAGATACGCAGTATTTT.

The chain has TRBV10-3 and TRBJ2-7; D is uncertain. The CDR3 consists of 14 residues. The V end lost 0 bases, the J end lost 1 base, and 7 bases lay between the germline ends. CDR1 ENHRY and CDR2 SYGVKD come from the germline V gene. CDR3 sequence: CAISESDGSYEQYF. DNA of the CDR3: TGTGCCATCAGTGAGTCGGACGGATCCTACGAGCAGTACTTC.

CDR3 DNA: TGTGCCAGCAGTTCCCGCGGGATCTATGGCTACACCTTC. It yields the protein CASSSRGIYGYTF. The chain links TRBV27 to TRBJ1-2; no clear D gene. Germline V CDR1 and CDR2: MNHEY, SMNVEV (reference sequence). V lost 4 bases to trimming and J lost 4 bases, with 10 bases between them. The CDR3 is 13 residues long.

A note on this clone: Other nucleotide sequences in the sample specify the same CDR3. The CDR3 DNA is TGTGCCAGCAGCTTAGAAGTAGATACGCAGTATTTT. This encodes CASSLEVDTQYF. The J gene is TRBJ2-3, the V gene TRBV7-8; D gene uncertain. The germline V gene encodes CDR1 SGHVS and CDR2 FQNEAQ. Trimming took off 1 base at V and 5 bases at J, with 4 bases between the two ends. The CDR3 consists of 12 residues.

The gene calls are TRBV5-6 and TRBJ2-7, with 12 nucleotides matching TRBD2. The J segment lost 0 bases and the V segment lost 0 bases, leaving 10 bases of the junction unmatched. There are 19 residues in the CDR3. Germline V gene data show CDR1 as SGHDT and CDR2 as YYEEEE. The CDR3 spells CASSLDLAGGSLSSYEQYF. The DNA for the CDR3 is TGTGCCAGCAGCTTGGATCTAGCGGGAGGGTCACTGAGCTCCTACGAGCAGTACTTC.

This clone is a singleton in its sample. The chain is built from TRBV4-2 and TRBJ2-7; 7 bases fit TRBD1. V gave up 1 base and J gave up 3 bases; unmatched junction bases: 6. The germline gives CDR1 LGHNA, CDR2 YNFKEQ. The CDR3 sequence is 15 residues long. CDR3 DNA: TGTGCCAGCAGCCAAGGACAGGGAAAGGTCTACGAGCAGTACTTC. Residues: CASSQGQGKVYEQYF.

A word on this clone: Other nucleotide sequences from this sample produce the same CDR3. The chain employs TRBV27 and TRBJ2-7; 7 bases fit TRBD1. Trimming cost V 6 bases and J 4 bases; bases outside gene matches: 3. CDR1 MNHEY and CDR2 SMNVEV come from the germline V gene (reference sequence). CDR3 length equals 12 residues. CDR3 amino acids: CASSYRGYEQYF. CDR3 DNA sequence: TGTGCCAGCAGCTACAGGGGATACGAGCAGTACTTC.

V usage is TRBV28 and J usage is TRBJ2-1; 9 nucleotides match TRBD1. CDR1 MDHEN and CDR2 SYDVKM come from the germline V gene. The CDR3 runs 14 residues. V dropped 6 bases and J dropped 4; count of bases not matched to a gene: 4. The CDR3, as DNA: TGTGCCAGCAGCCCCGGGACAGGGTACAATGAGCAGTTCTTC. As protein: CASSPGTGYNEQFF. Supplemented by reference TRBV28 and TRBJ2-1, the full variable domain reads DVKVTQSSRYLVKRTGEKVFLECVQDMDHENMFWYRQDPGLGLRLIYFSYDVKMKEKGDIPEGYSVSREKKERFSLILESASTNQTSMYLCASSPGTGYNEQFFGPGTRLTVL.

Here the CDR3 DNA reads TGTGCCAGCAGCGTCCAGGCCGGGGCGGGAGGTGGCTACACCTTC. It specifies CASSVQAGAGGGYTF. The V and J genes are TRBV9 and TRBJ1-2; a possible D gene is TRBD1 (5 bases). CDR3 length: 15 amino acids. Germline values: CDR1 SGDLS, CDR2 YYNGEE. Trimming took 2 bases from V and 7 from J, leaving 18 bases between them. Supplemented by reference TRBV9 and TRBJ1-2, the full variable domain reads DSGVTQTPKHLITATGQRVTLRCSPRSGDLSVYWYQQSLDQGLQFLIQYYNGEERAKGNILERFSAQQFPDLHSELNLSSLELGDSALYFCASSVQAGAGGGYTFGSGTRLTVV.

V usage is TRBV27 and J usage is TRBJ2-3, with D perhaps assigned TRBD1 or TRBD2 (5 bases each). The CDR3 is 16 amino acids. Trimming removed 5 bases at V and 0 bases at J, with 15 bases between. CDR1 and CDR2 (germline): MNHEY, SMNVEV (reference sequence). The CDR3 DNA is TGTGCCAGCAGTCCCACCATGGGGGTAAGCACAGATACGCAGTATTTT. It encodes CASSPTMGVSTDTQYF.